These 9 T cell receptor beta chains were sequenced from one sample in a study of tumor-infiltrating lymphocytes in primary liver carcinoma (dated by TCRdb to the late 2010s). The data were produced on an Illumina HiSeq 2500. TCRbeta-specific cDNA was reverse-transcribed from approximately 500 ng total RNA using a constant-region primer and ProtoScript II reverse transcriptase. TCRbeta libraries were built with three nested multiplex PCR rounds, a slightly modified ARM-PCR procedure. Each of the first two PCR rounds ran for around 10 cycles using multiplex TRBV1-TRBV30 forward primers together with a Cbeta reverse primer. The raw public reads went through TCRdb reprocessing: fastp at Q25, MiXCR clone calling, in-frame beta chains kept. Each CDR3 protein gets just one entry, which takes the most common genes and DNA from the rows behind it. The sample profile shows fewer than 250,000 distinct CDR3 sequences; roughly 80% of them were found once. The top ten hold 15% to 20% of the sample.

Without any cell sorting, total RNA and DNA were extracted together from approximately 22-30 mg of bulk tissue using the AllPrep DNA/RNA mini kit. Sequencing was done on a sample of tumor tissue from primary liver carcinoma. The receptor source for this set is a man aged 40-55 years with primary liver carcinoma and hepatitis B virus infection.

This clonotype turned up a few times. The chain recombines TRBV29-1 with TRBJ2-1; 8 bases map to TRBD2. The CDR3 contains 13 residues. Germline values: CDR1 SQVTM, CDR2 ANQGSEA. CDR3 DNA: TGCAGTGGGACTAGTGGGAAGTTCTATGAGCAGTTCTTC. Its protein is CSGTSGKFYEQFF.

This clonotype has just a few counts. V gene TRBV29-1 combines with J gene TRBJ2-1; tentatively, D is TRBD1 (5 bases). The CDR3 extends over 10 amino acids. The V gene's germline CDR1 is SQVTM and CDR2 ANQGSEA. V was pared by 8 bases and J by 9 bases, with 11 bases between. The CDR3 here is CSILDSEQFF. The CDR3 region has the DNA TGCAGCATTCTTGACAGTGAGCAGTTCTTC.

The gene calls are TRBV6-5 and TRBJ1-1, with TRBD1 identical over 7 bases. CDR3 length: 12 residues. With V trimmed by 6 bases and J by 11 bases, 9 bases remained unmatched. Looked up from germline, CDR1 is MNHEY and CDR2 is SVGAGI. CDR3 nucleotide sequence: TGTGCCAGCAGGGGGACAGCGATGAAGGCTTTCTTT. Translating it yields CASRGTAMKAFF.

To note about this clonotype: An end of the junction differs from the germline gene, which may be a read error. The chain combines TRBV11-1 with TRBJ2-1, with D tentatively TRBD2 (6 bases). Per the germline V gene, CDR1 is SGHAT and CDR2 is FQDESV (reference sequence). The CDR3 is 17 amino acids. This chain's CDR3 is CASSLGIPGLPHYEQFF. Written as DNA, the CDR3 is TGTGCTAGCAGCTTAGGCATACCGGGACTCCCCCACTATGAGCAGTTCTTC.

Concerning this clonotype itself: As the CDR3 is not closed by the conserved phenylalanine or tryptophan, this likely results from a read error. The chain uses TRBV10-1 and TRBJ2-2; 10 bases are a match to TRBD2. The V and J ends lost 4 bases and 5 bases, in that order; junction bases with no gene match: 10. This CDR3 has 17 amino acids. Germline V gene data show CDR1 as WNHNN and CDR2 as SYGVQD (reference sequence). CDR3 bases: TGCGCCAGCAGTGGATCTAGCGGGAGCCTAGCGACCGGGGAGCTGTTTTAT. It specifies CASSGSSGSLATGELFY.

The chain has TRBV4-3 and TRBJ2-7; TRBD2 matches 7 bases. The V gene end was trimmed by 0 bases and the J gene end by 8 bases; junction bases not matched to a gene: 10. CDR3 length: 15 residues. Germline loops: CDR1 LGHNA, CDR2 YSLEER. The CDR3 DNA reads TGCGCCAGCAGCCAAGATAAGTGGGCGGGAGACAAGCAGTACTTC. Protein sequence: CASSQDKWAGDKQYF.

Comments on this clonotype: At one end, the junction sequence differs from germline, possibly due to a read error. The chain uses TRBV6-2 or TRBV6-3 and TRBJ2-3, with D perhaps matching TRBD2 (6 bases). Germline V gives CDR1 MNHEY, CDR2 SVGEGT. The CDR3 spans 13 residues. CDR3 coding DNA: TGTCCCAGCAGGGAGGTTAGCACAGTTACGCAGTATTTT. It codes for CPSREVSTVTQYF.

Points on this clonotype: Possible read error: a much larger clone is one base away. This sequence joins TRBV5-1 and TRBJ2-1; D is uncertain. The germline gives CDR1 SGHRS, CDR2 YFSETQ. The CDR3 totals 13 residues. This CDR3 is CASRVGKNNGQFF. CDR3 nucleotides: TGCGCCAGCCGGGTAGGGAAAAACAATGGGCAGTTCTTC.

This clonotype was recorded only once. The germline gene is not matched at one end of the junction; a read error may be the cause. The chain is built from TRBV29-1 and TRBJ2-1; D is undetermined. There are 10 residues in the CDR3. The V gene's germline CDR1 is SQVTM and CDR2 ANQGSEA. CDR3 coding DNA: TGCAGCCTTGATAATAATGAGCAGTCCTTC. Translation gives CSLDNNEQSF.